The 25 T cell receptor beta chains given below trace back to one sample, sequenced in a study of control samples from healthy donors and cancer patients. The protocol was immunoSEQ multiplex PCR, while the TCRdb copy is restricted to in-frame clones and leaves out a portion. Of about 130,000 clones in the sample, approximately 90% were seen once. Material for sequencing was blood. Every receptor here comes from a man between 18 and 29 years old in good health.

DNA for the CDR3: TGTGCCAGCCGGACAGAAAACATTCAGTACTTC. Translation gives CASRTENIQYF. The chain employs TRBV12-3 or TRBV12-4 and TRBJ2-4; D perhaps matches TRBD1 (6 bases). V lost 8 bases to trimming and J lost 5 bases, with 7 bases between them. The CDR3 sequence is 11 residues long.

The genes are TRBV3-1 (or the pseudogene TRBV3-2) and TRBJ1-6; 7 bases fit TRBD1. The CDR3 covers 16 residues. Germline CDR1 LGHDT, CDR2 YNNKEL (reference sequence). After removal of 1 base from V and 10 bases from J, the junction contained 10 bases not matched to a gene. The CDR3 protein is CASSQATDRVMSPLHF. The CDR3 nucleotides are TGTGCCAGCAGCCAAGCCACTGACAGGGTAATGTCACCCCTCCACTTT.

The chain has TRBV7-2 and TRBJ2-3; 11 nucleotides agree with TRBD2. The CDR3 totals 19 residues. Germline V gene lookup returns CDR1 SGHTA and CDR2 FQGNSA. V trimming: 4 bases; J trimming: 0 bases; junction bases outside the gene matches: 12. CDR3 DNA sequence: TGTGCCAGCAGCTCTACCCGTAGCGGGAGGGCTTCTAGCACAGATACGCAGTATTTT. Translated: CASSSTRSGRASSTDTQYF.

V gene TRBV5-1 combines with J gene TRBJ2-7; D gene ambiguous. Germline lookup yields CDR1 SGHRS and CDR2 YFSETQ. This CDR3 region has 14 residues. The V gene lost 3 bases and the J gene lost 2 bases, with 12 bases spanning the gap. The CDR3 bases are TGCGCCAGCAGCTCGCTAACAGCTCCCTACGAGCAGTACTTC. This translates into CASSSLTAPYEQYF.

This clone was recorded once. This chain joins TRBV6-2 or TRBV6-3 and TRBJ2-1, with 10 positions matching TRBD2. V lost 5 bases to trimming and J lost 5 bases; unmatched junction nucleotides: 9. CDR3 length: 16 residues. Germline CDR1 and CDR2: MNHEY and SVGEGT. CDR3 sequence reads: CASSLHTSGTDNEQFF. In DNA, the CDR3 is TGTGCCAGCAGTCTCCACACTAGCGGGACAGACAATGAGCAGTTCTTC.

The chain recombines TRBV5-1 with TRBJ1-4; D is perhaps TRBD1 (6 bases). The CDR3 spans 15 residues. Germline loops: CDR1 SGHRS, CDR2 YFSETQ. The germline V and J ends were trimmed by 4 bases and 0 bases, with 10 bases remaining between them. The CDR3 coding sequence is TGCGCCAGCAGCGCGACAGGCACAACTAATGAAAAACTGTTTTTT. Encoded protein: CASSATGTTNEKLFF.

This clone was picked up one time. J is TRBJ2-2 and V is TRBV27; 10 bases are shared with TRBD2. V was clipped by 2 bases and J by 4 bases; unmatched bases: 10. Germline CDR1 MNHEY, CDR2 SMNVEV (reference sequence). The CDR3 is made up of 18 amino acids. The CDR3 is CASSLEAGGPVGTGELFF. The CDR3 region has the DNA TGTGCCAGCAGTTTAGAAGCGGGGGGGCCAGTGGGCACCGGGGAGCTGTTTTTT.

Written as DNA, the CDR3 is TGCGCCAGCAGCCCGCGGACAGGGAGGAACACTGAAGCTTTCTTT. Translated: CASSPRTGRNTEAFF. This sequence joins TRBV4-1 and TRBJ1-1; TRBD1 agrees at 8 bases. Germline trimming cut 4 bases from V and 1 base from J; bases unmatched to any gene: 5. The CDR3 extends over 15 amino acids. CDR1 and CDR2 (germline): MGHRA, YSYEKL.

V and J are TRBV24-1 and TRBJ2-5; D not resolved. This CDR3 is 14 amino acids long. Germline V gene lookup returns CDR1 KGHDR and CDR2 SFDVKD. Trimming removed 3 bases at V and 2 bases at J, with 9 bases between. Written as DNA, the CDR3 is TGTGCCACCAGTGATCGACAAGTACAAGAGACCCAGTACTTC. Its translation is CATSDRQVQETQYF.

In DNA, the CDR3 is TGTGCCAGCAGCCCGGGACAGGGGGCTCTCTACGAGCAGTACTTC. It translates to CASSPGQGALYEQYF. This chain uses TRBV5-4 with TRBJ2-7, with TRBD1 identical over 12 bases. In germline, CDR1 is SGHNT, CDR2 YYREEE (reference sequence). This CDR3 has 15 amino acids. V shed 4 bases and J 3 bases; nucleotides not matched to a gene: 5.

The chain is built from TRBV9 and TRBJ1-6; weak D call: TRBD1 (5 bases). Germline values: CDR1 SGDLS, CDR2 YYNGEE. V was shortened by 3 bases and J by 7 bases, with 14 bases between the two germline ends. CDR3 size: 15 residues. The CDR3 is CASSDRDLKNSPLHF. CDR3 DNA: TGTGCCAGCAGCGACCGGGACTTAAAAAATTCACCCCTCCACTTT. Looking up the rest from reference TRBV9 and TRBJ1-6 gives the full variable domain: DSGVTQTPKHLITATGQRVTLRCSPRSGDLSVYWYQQSLDQGLQFLIQYYNGEERAKGNILERFSAQQFPDLHSELNLSSLELGDSALYFCASSDRDLKNSPLHFGNGTRLTVT.

This clone has only a few counts. V and J are TRBV7-2 and TRBJ2-5, with 8 bases matching TRBD1. This CDR3 spans 16 amino acids. Per germline, CDR1 SGHTA and CDR2 FQGNSA. V lost 1 base and J lost 5; bases outside the gene matches: 9. CDR3 amino acids: CASSLGSQGAWETQYF. The CDR3 DNA reads as TGTGCCAGCAGCTTAGGATCCCAGGGGGCATGGGAGACCCAGTACTTC. Based on the CDR3 plus reference TRBV7-2 and TRBJ2-5, the full variable domain is GAGVSQSPSNKVTEKGKDVELRCDPISGHTALYWYRQSLGQGLEFLIYFQGNSAPDKSGLPSDRFSAERTGGSVSTLTIQRTQQEDSAVYLCASSLGSQGAWETQYFGPGTRLLVL.

This clone was recorded a few times. CDR3 in DNA: TGTGCCAGTAGAAGGATCCACAGGATGAACACTGAAGCTTTCTTT. It codes for CASRRIHRMNTEAFF. This chain uses TRBV19 with TRBJ1-1, with D possibly TRBD1 on 5 matching bases. CDR1 and CDR2 (germline): LNHDA, SQIVND (reference sequence). The V gene lost 6 bases and the J gene lost 0 bases, with 14 bases spanning the gap. This CDR3 comprises 15 residues.

This clone was counted once. The J gene is TRBJ2-3, the V gene TRBV7-9; D is perhaps TRBD1 (5 bases). This CDR3 contains 15 residues. CDR1 and CDR2 from the germline V gene are SEHNR and FQNEAQ (reference sequence). V dropped 1 base and J dropped 6 bases, with 14 bases sitting between them. The CDR3, as DNA: TGTGCCAGCAGCTTAGAGGTCCAGGGTATTGATACGCAGTATTTT. This sequence encodes CASSLEVQGIDTQYF.

This clone has only a few counts. This chain connects TRBV5-1 to TRBJ1-1; TRBD1 might be the D (6 bases). CDR1 is SGHRS and CDR2 is YFSETQ in the germline V gene. The CDR3 totals 14 residues. The ends were cut back, 4 bases at V and 5 bases at J, with 15 bases in the middle. This CDR3 reads CASSPGDLGTEAFF. CDR3 DNA sequence: TGCGCCAGCAGCCCAGGGGACTTAGGGACTGAAGCTTTCTTT. Full variable domain (rest looked up from reference TRBV5-1 and TRBJ1-1): KAGVTQTPRYLIKTRGQQVTLSCSPISGHRSVSWYQQTPGQGLQFLFEYFSETQRNKGNFPGRFSGRQFSNSRSEMNVSTLELGDSALYLCASSPGDLGTEAFFGQGTRLTVV.

The genes are TRBV14 and TRBJ2-5; possibly TRBD1 or TRBD2 for D (6 bases each). Trimming removed 4 bases from V and 7 bases from J, with 16 bases in between. Germline assignment: CDR1 SGHDN and CDR2 FVKESK. This CDR3 comprises 14 residues. The CDR3 region is CASSPPGAGLTQYF. The DNA for the CDR3 is TGTGCCAGCAGCCCGCCGGGGGCCGGTTTGACCCAGTACTTC.

This clone came up once. The V gene is TRBV30, the J gene TRBJ2-1, with 9 bases fitting TRBD1. Germline V CDR1 and CDR2: GTSNPN, SVGIG (reference sequence). V dropped 2 bases and J dropped 8; count of bases not matched to a gene: 10. CDR3 length equals 15 residues. The CDR3 DNA sequence: TGTGCCTGGAGTAGCGGGACAGGGTCCAAAGATGAGCAGTTCTTC. Translated: CAWSSGTGSKDEQFF.

The chain links TRBV30 to TRBJ2-1; a weak D match, TRBD2 (5 bases). The V end was cut by 3 bases, the J end by 5 bases, with 17 bases between. Germline-derived CDR1 and CDR2 are GTSNPN and SVGIG (reference sequence). CDR3 length: 15 amino acids. The chain's CDR3 is CAWSLGLAGDNEQFF. The CDR3 nucleotides read TGTGCCTGGAGCTTGGGTCTAGCCGGAGACAATGAGCAGTTCTTC.

The CDR3 protein is CASTGTGGAVETQYF. The CDR3 DNA follows: TGTGCCTCCACCGGGACAGGGGGCGCGGTAGAGACCCAGTACTTC. This chain connects TRBV30 to TRBJ2-5; 12 bases align to TRBD1. The germline CDR1 and CDR2 sequences are GTSNPN and SVGIG (reference sequence). This CDR3 contains 15 residues. The junction had 10 bases not matched to a gene; V was cut back by 7 bases and J by 4 bases.

The rearrangement joins TRBV2 to TRBJ2-7; TRBD1 is a possible D gene (6 bases). V dropped 3 bases and J dropped 3 bases, with 9 bases sitting between them. The germline CDR1 and CDR2 sequences are SNHLY and FYNNEI. CDR3 size: 13 residues. The CDR3 loop is CASSDRGGYEQYF. CDR3 coding DNA: TGTGCCAGCAGTGACAGGGGCGGCTACGAGCAGTACTTC.

The chain couples TRBV6-1 to TRBJ1-1; 9 nucleotides line up with TRBD1. The V and J ends lost 6 bases and 8 bases, in that order; junction bases with no gene match: 4. The CDR3 totals 12 residues. Germline assignment: CDR1 MNHNS and CDR2 SASEGT. This chain's CDR3 is CASRAGTGEAFF. The CDR3, as DNA: TGTGCCAGCAGGGCCGGGACAGGGGAAGCTTTCTTT.

This chain joins TRBV5-4 and TRBJ2-5; no clear D. Per the germline V gene, CDR1 is SGHNT and CDR2 is YYREEE (reference sequence). V dropped 0 bases and J dropped 2 bases, with 5 bases sitting between them. The CDR3 totals 13 residues. CDR3 DNA: TGTGCCAGCAGCTTGGCTATACAAGAGACCCAGTACTTC. This sequence encodes CASSLAIQETQYF.

The V and J genes are TRBV12-3 or TRBV12-4 and TRBJ2-7; 10 positions agree with TRBD1. The V segment lost 5 bases and the J segment 6 bases; nucleotides outside the gene matches: 4. CDR3 length: 13 residues. CDR3 DNA sequence: TGTGCCAGCAGTATAAGGACAGGGGGCGAGCAGTACGTC. Its protein is CASSIRTGGEQYV.

The chain links TRBV5-6 to TRBJ2-1; tentatively, D is TRBD1 (6 bases). CDR3 length equals 18 residues. Deletions cut 1 base from V and 3 bases from J, with 20 bases between. CDR1 SGHDT and CDR2 YYEEEE come from the germline V gene. CDR3 nucleotides: TGTGCCAGCAGCTTGCCCCATGACTGGGGGCGTCTCTACAATGAGCAGTTCTTC. Protein product: CASSLPHDWGRLYNEQFF. Based on the CDR3 plus reference TRBV5-6 and TRBJ2-1, the full variable domain is DAGVTQSPTHLIKTRGQQVTLRCSPKSGHDTVSWYQQALGQGPQFIFQYYEEEERQRGNFPDRFSGHQFPNYSSELNVNALLLGDSALYLCASSLPHDWGRLYNEQFFGPGTRLTVL.

This chain connects TRBV11-3 to TRBJ2-1; TRBD1 agrees at 9 bases. With 4 bases clipped from V and 4 bases from J, the junction kept 17 bases outside the gene matches. Germline values: CDR1 SGHNT, CDR2 YENEEA. The CDR3 has 19 amino acids. The CDR3 spells CASSSGGTGLVVLYNEQFF. The CDR3 DNA reads TGTGCCAGCAGCTCGGGTGGGACAGGGCTCGTCGTACTTTACAATGAGCAGTTCTTC.